These T cell receptor beta chains were read from a single sample in a study of blood T cell repertoires in COVID-19. Here immunoSEQ multiplex PCR was the method, and the copy in TCRdb shows in-frame clones only, minus some. There are roughly 54,000 clones in the sample; 90% to 95% occur only once, and approximately 6.6% lies in the top ten. The material sequenced was peripheral blood. The receptors were gathered from a woman aged 60-70 years with active or convalescent COVID-19. CDR3s include the opening cysteine and the closing phenylalanine or tryptophan. A D gene is named only where the DNA matches it firmly. Expanded clones are given a class, and other clones once, few, many or no size at all.

d_call,j_call,clone_size,v_call,cdr3_aa,cdr3_nt
TRBD2,TRBJ2-3,NA,TRBV19,CASAGRADTQYF,TGTGCCAGTGCCGGGAGGGCAGATACGCAGTATTTT
TRBD1,TRBJ1-3,NA,TRBV3-1/TRBV3-2,CASSRTGGGGNTIYF,TGTGCCAGCAGCCGGACAGGGGGAGGTGGAAACACCATATATTTT
NA,TRBJ2-2,NA,TRBV7-3,CASSFNRAGTGELFF,TGTGCCAGCAGCTTCAATAGGGCGGGCACCGGGGAGCTGTTTTTT
TRBD1,TRBJ2-6,NA,TRBV24-1,CATSGGVTGGEGSGANVLTF,TGTGCCACCAGTGGGGGGGTCACAGGGGGAGAGGGCTCTGGGGCCAACGTCCTGACTTTC
NA,TRBJ2-3,NA,TRBV19,CASSIREDTQYF,TGTGCCAGTAGTATCCGGGAGGATACGCAGTATTTT
TRBD2,TRBJ2-3,NA,TRBV7-2,CASSRQATTSGRNTQYF,TGTGCCAGCAGTCGTCAGGCCACGACTAGCGGGAGGAATACGCAGTATTTT
TRBD1,TRBJ1-6,NA,TRBV19,CASSIVGQNSPLHF,TGTGCCAGTAGTATAGTGGGACAGAATTCACCCCTCCACTTT
TRBD2,TRBJ2-1,NA,TRBV9,CASSPNPRASGRDEQFF,TGTGCCAGCAGCCCAAATCCCCGGGCTAGCGGGAGAGATGAGCAGTTCTTC
TRBD1,TRBJ1-6,NA,TRBV27,CASSYTGQGLGSPLHF,TGTGCCAGCAGTTACACAGGACAGGGTCTAGGTTCACCCCTCCACTTT
TRBD2,TRBJ2-3,NA,TRBV7-6,CASSQRTSGGLDTQYF,TGTGCCAGCAGCCAGCGGACTAGCGGGGGGTTGGATACGCAGTATTTT
TRBD1,TRBJ1-1,NA,TRBV2,CASRRTDRGEAFF,TGTGCCAGCAGACGCACTGACAGGGGTGAGGCTTTCTTT
NA,TRBJ1-2,NA,TRBV4-1,CASSHPGLYGYTF,TGCGCCAGCAGCCATCCGGGACTTTATGGCTACACCTTC
NA,TRBJ1-5,NA,TRBV30,CAWSVLLGHQPQHF,TGTGCCTGGAGTGTACTCCTAGGCCATCAGCCCCAGCATTTT
NA,TRBJ2-3,NA,TRBV2,CASSETGTDTQYF,TGTGCCAGCAGTGAAACTGGCACAGATACGCAGTATTTT
TRBD2,TRBJ2-3,once,TRBV6-4,CASSDVAGEADTQYF,TGTGCCAGCAGTGACGTTGCGGGAGAGGCAGATACGCAGTATTTT
NA,TRBJ1-4,NA,TRBV11-2,CASSLGSFGEKLFF,TGTGCCAGCAGCTTAGGTAGCTTCGGTGAAAAACTGTTTTTT
NA,TRBJ1-1,NA,TRBV28,CASSLLQGAITEAFF,TGTGCCAGCAGTTTATTACAGGGAGCGATCACTGAAGCTTTCTTT
NA,TRBJ1-2,NA,TRBV12-3/TRBV12-4,CASSSRLFGYTF,TGTGCCAGCAGTTCACGCCTATTTGGCTACACCTTC
NA,TRBJ2-1,once,TRBV27,CASSLGGGTYNEQFF,TGTGCCAGCAGTTTAGGAGGGGGCACTTACAATGAGCAGTTCTTC
NA,TRBJ1-4,NA,TRBV11-1,CASSLNGGGDEKLFF,TGTGCCAGCAGCTTAAACGGCGGGGGAGATGAAAAACTGTTTTTT
NA,TRBJ1-3,NA,TRBV7-9,CASSRGQIPGNTIYF,TGTGCCAGCAGCAGAGGACAAATCCCTGGAAACACCATATATTTT
TRBD1,TRBJ1-2,NA,TRBV11-2,CASSPRTGSYGYTF,TGTGCCAGCAGCCCTCGGACAGGGAGTTATGGCTACACCTTC
TRBD1,TRBJ2-3,once,TRBV7-2,CASTLDRGTNTQYF,TGTGCCAGCACCTTGGACAGGGGCACAAATACGCAGTATTTT
NA,TRBJ1-1,NA,TRBV12-3/TRBV12-4,CASSHRNTEAFF,TGTGCCAGCAGTCACAGAAACACTGAAGCTTTCTTT
NA,TRBJ1-1,few,TRBV5-4,CASSFVATGTEAFF,TGTGCCAGCAGCTTCGTGGCCACGGGAACTGAAGCTTTCTTT
TRBD1,TRBJ1-1,NA,TRBV10-2,CASTRDRMNTEAFF,TGCGCCAGCACCAGGGACAGGATGAACACTGAAGCTTTCTTT
TRBD1,TRBJ1-6,NA,TRBV6-6,CASSTQGARNSPLHF,TGTGCCAGCAGTACCCAGGGGGCGCGGAATTCACCCCTCCACTTT
TRBD2,TRBJ2-5,NA,TRBV5-1,CASSPSSGGALTQYF,TGCGCCAGCAGCCCCTCTAGCGGGGGGGCATTGACCCAGTACTTC
TRBD1,TRBJ1-4,NA,TRBV7-7,CASSPRDSGKLFF,TGTGCCAGCAGCCCCCGGGACAGCGGAAAACTGTTTTTT
TRBD2,TRBJ2-5,NA,TRBV5-1,CASSTGTSGRTETQYF,TGCGCCAGCAGCACCGGGACTAGCGGGAGAACGGAGACCCAGTACTTC
NA,TRBJ1-5,NA,TRBV30,CAWSAGNQPQHF,TGTGCCTGGAGCGCGGGCAATCAGCCCCAGCATTTT
TRBD1,TRBJ1-5,once,TRBV15,CATSSYGQENQPQHF,TGTGCCACCAGCAGTTACGGACAGGAAAATCAGCCCCAGCATTTT
NA,TRBJ2-7,once,TRBV6-5,CASSYSLSYEQYF,TGTGCCAGCAGTTACTCACTCTCCTACGAGCAGTACTTC
TRBD1,TRBJ1-1,once,TRBV6-5,CASSSRGQLNTEAFF,TGTGCCAGCAGTTCGCGGGGACAGCTTAACACTGAAGCTTTCTTT
TRBD2,TRBJ2-1,NA,TRBV24-1,CATSDFVSGGTLEQFF,TGTGCCACCAGTGATTTCGTGTCGGGAGGGACCCTAGAGCAGTTCTTC
NA,TRBJ1-1,NA,TRBV25-1,CASSKRTEAFF,TGTGCCAGCAGTAAGCGGACTGAAGCTTTCTTT
TRBD1,TRBJ1-2,NA,TRBV7-8,CASSPTGIYGYTF,TGTGCCAGCAGCCCGACAGGGATCTATGGCTACACCTTC
NA,TRBJ2-6,NA,TRBV28,CASSLSGYSSGANVLTF,TGTGCCAGCAGTTTATCGGGGTACAGCTCTGGGGCCAACGTCCTGACTTTC
NA,TRBJ2-3,NA,TRBV30,CAWGPADTQYF,TGTGCCTGGGGTCCGGCAGATACGCAGTATTTT
TRBD1,TRBJ1-4,NA,TRBV30,CAWMRDRAGEKLFF,TGTGCCTGGATGCGGGACAGGGCTGGTGAAAAACTGTTTTTT
NA,TRBJ1-5,few,TRBV7-9,CASSATYSNQPQHF,TGTGCCAGCAGCGCTACTTATAGCAATCAGCCCCAGCATTTT
NA,TRBJ2-7,NA,TRBV28,CASDTAKKTYEQYF,TGTGCCAGCGACACAGCTAAAAAGACCTACGAGCAGTACTTC